The 14 T cell receptor beta chains reported below all come from one sample, sequenced in a study of T cell repertoires in cytomegalovirus infection. Antigen specificity for these receptors is unknown. TCRdb called the reads again in MiXCR, with one record for every CDR3 protein. The repertoire holds 55,000 to 85,000 distinct CDR3 sequences, with 20% to 25% as singletons. This material consisted of CD8+ T cells from cultured PBMCs, taken from culture after CMV antigen stimulation. The receptors shown here come from a human donor in good health (CMV status not recorded). Some clones in this sample may be carry-over from other donors' samples.

This clonotype was detected a few times. CDR3 bases: TGTGCCAGCAGCCCCTACTCCGGGGGCCTGAACACTGAAGCTTTCTTT. It yields the protein CASSPYSGGLNTEAFF. The chain uses TRBV7-2 and TRBJ1-1; possible D gene TRBD1, 6 bases. Germline CDR1 and CDR2: SGHTA and FQGNSA. The CDR3 contains 16 residues. V was pared by 5 bases and J by 0 bases, with 16 bases between.

This clonotype was seen more than once but under ten times. This chain links TRBV29-1 with TRBJ1-2; TRBD1 might be the D (5 bases). This CDR3 contains 14 residues. V was clipped by 3 bases and J by 8 bases, with 19 bases between them. Germline V gene data show CDR1 as SQVTM and CDR2 as ANQGSEA. Written as DNA, the CDR3 is TGCAGCGTTGATGAGCGGGACGTAATGCGAGGCTACACCTTC. Translating it yields CSVDERDVMRGYTF.

In DNA, the CDR3 is TGTGCCAGCAGCTTACCTCCGGGACTGGAAGACTACGAGCAGTACTTC. Amino acid sequence: CASSLPPGLEDYEQYF. This chain joins TRBV11-2 and TRBJ2-7; D is perhaps TRBD2 (6 bases). V shed 2 bases and J shed 3 bases, with 17 bases lying between them. The CDR3 has 16 amino acids. CDR1 is SGHAT, CDR2 FQNNGV, per germline.

This chain joins TRBV7-6 and TRBJ1-2; 10 positions agree with TRBD1. V was clipped by 4 bases and J by 6 bases; unmatched bases: 11. This CDR3 region has 16 residues. The V gene's germline CDR1 is SGHVS and CDR2 FNYEAQ. The CDR3 nucleotides read TGTGCCAGCAGCTGGCCCGGGACAGGGGAAGGGGATGGCTACACCTTC. This codes for CASSWPGTGEGDGYTF.

The V call is TRBV20-1, the J call TRBJ2-7, with TRBD2 matching over 8 bases. This CDR3 region has 14 residues. In germline, CDR1 is DFQATT, CDR2 SNEGSKA (reference sequence). The V gene end was trimmed by 8 bases and the J gene end by 2 bases; junction bases not matched to a gene: 11. CDR3 in DNA: TGCAGTTTGGTGGAGCGGGGGCCGACCTACGAGCAGTACTTC. Translated, it gives CSLVERGPTYEQYF.

This clonotype was counted only a few times. The chain employs TRBV20-1 and TRBJ1-2, with no clear D. Trimming pared 6 bases from V and 2 bases from J, leaving 13 bases between. Germline lookup yields CDR1 DFQATT and CDR2 SNEGSKA (reference sequence). This CDR3 has 13 amino acids. The CDR3 coding sequence is TGCAGTGCCCCCGACATAGGGAACTATGGCTACACCTTC. Encoded protein: CSAPDIGNYGYTF.

The chain is built from TRBV20-1 and TRBJ2-7, with no clear D. Germline CDR1 is DFQATT and CDR2 is SNEGSKA (reference sequence). V dropped 5 bases and J dropped 4 bases, with 18 bases sitting between them. The CDR3 sequence is 14 residues long. CDR3 sequence reads: CSARRQDALYEQYF. The CDR3 coding sequence is TGCAGTGCTCGAAGGCAGGACGCTCTATACGAGCAGTACTTC.

This clonotype was seen repeatedly, ten times or more. The J gene is TRBJ1-1, the V gene TRBV6-4, with TRBD1 matching over 9 bases. The germline CDR1 and CDR2 sequences are MRHNA and SNTAGT. The CDR3 covers 15 residues. V shed 0 bases, J shed 7 bases, and the junction held 6 bases outside the gene matches. The CDR3 here is CASSDSDTGGREAFF. DNA for the CDR3: TGTGCCAGCAGTGACTCAGACACAGGGGGCCGTGAAGCTTTCTTT.

The V call is TRBV6-2 or TRBV6-3, the J call TRBJ1-1, with a possible D match to TRBD1 (5 bases). The germline gives CDR1 MNHEY, CDR2 SVGEGT. V lost 2 bases to trimming and J lost 8 bases, with 15 bases between them. The CDR3 has 14 residues. CDR3 residues: CASSYPWEGREAFF. Written as DNA, the CDR3 is TGTGCCAGCAGTTACCCGTGGGAGGGGCGGGAAGCTTTCTTT.

The V and J genes are TRBV7-8 and TRBJ2-1, with 7 bases aligning to TRBD1. The CDR3 runs 14 residues. Trimming at V came to 4 bases and at J to 7 bases, leaving 7 bases not matched to a gene. Germline CDR1 reads SGHVS; CDR2 reads FQNEAQ. CDR3 bases: TGTGCCAGCAGCTCACCTCAGACAGGGAATGAGCAGTTCTTC. This translates into CASSSPQTGNEQFF.

The rearrangement uses TRBV7-6 and TRBJ1-4, with 8 positions matching TRBD1. Looked up from germline, CDR1 is SGHVS and CDR2 is FNYEAQ. The CDR3 consists of 14 residues. Trimming took 5 bases from V and 5 from J; bases not matched to a gene: 4. The CDR3 coding sequence is TGTGCCAGCAGCGACAGGGGTGTGAATGAAAAACTGTTTTTT. Translated, it gives CASSDRGVNEKLFF.

This clonotype appeared a few times. This chain connects TRBV4-1 to TRBJ2-1, with no clear D. Germline values: CDR1 MGHRA, CDR2 YSYEKL. This CDR3 is 13 amino acids long. V was pared by 3 bases and J by 9 bases, with 12 bases between. CDR3 DNA: TGCGCCAGCAGCCAGGTAGATATCGGTGAGCAGTTCTTC. This codes for CASSQVDIGEQFF.

The CDR3, as DNA: TGTGCCAGCAGCTCGGGACAGGGGGCAGTGAACACTGAAGCTTTCTTT. It is translated as CASSSGQGAVNTEAFF. The chain recombines TRBV7-2 with TRBJ1-1, with 12 bases lining up with TRBD1. V was clipped by 4 bases and J by 0 bases; unmatched bases: 3. This CDR3 has 16 residues. In germline, CDR1 is SGHTA, CDR2 FQGNSA.

This clonotype was seen a few times. This CDR3 is CASSYELAGGSYEQYF. CDR3 nucleotides: TGTGCCAGCAGTTACGAACTAGCGGGGGGCTCCTACGAGCAGTACTTC. V gene TRBV6-6 combines with J gene TRBJ2-7, with 12 bases that match TRBD2. V lost 2 bases, J lost 0 bases, and 2 bases stayed unmatched. Germline V lookup: CDR1 MNHNY, CDR2 SVGAGI (reference sequence). The CDR3 is 16 residues long.